The 13 T cell receptor beta chains listed next were all sequenced from one sample in a study of T cell repertoires in cytomegalovirus infection (dated by TCRdb to the late 2010s). The sequencer listed for this sample is Illumina HiSeq 1500. TCRdb ran its own pipeline on the public reads, namely fastp trimming at Q25 and MiXCR clone calling, and kept in-frame beta chains. Every entry covers one CDR3 protein and lists the most common genes and DNA from its rows. The sample yields tens of thousands of distinct CDR3 sequences; more than 20% were counted once. Approximately 79% of the sample belongs to the ten largest clones. These receptors have no known antigen. The specimen sequenced was PBMCs, sequenced either directly or after in vitro stimulation (not recorded which). The receptors derive from a human donor in good health (CMV status not recorded). Some clones in this sample may be carry-over from other donors' samples.

The J gene is TRBJ1-1, the V gene TRBV11-2; D is perhaps TRBD1 (6 bases). The CDR3 has 18 residues. CDR1 and CDR2 from the germline V gene are SGHAT and FQNNGV. Trimming removed 4 bases from V and 0 bases from J, with 21 bases in between. CDR3 loop: CASSSQDSRWLMNTEAFF. The CDR3 bases are TGTGCCAGCAGCTCCCAGGACAGCCGTTGGCTAATGAACACTGAAGCTTTCTTT.

This rearrangement joins TRBV7-2 to TRBJ1-1; D perhaps matches TRBD1 (5 bases). CDR1 is SGHTA, CDR2 FQGNSA, per germline. The germline V and J ends were trimmed by 11 bases and 1 base, with 17 bases remaining between them. CDR3 length equals 14 residues. The DNA of the CDR3 is TGTGCCGCCACCCTCGGGGCCGGGAACACTGAAGCTTTCTTT. This gives the protein CAATLGAGNTEAFF.

This clonotype was detected ten times or more. The rearrangement uses TRBV28 and TRBJ1-3; no definite D call. This CDR3 has 15 residues. Germline V CDR1 and CDR2: MDHEN, SYDVKM. V lost 7 bases, J lost 4 bases, and 17 bases lay in between. The CDR3 protein is CASTSRWGFGNTIYF. CDR3 DNA sequence: TGTGCCAGCACCTCTCGCTGGGGATTCGGAAACACCATATATTTT.

The V and J genes are TRBV7-2 and TRBJ1-2; no firm D call. The length of the CDR3 is 14 residues. Trimming removed 1 base from V and 2 bases from J, with 8 bases in between. From germline, CDR1 is SGHTA and CDR2 FQGNSA. The CDR3 reads CASSLEYRNYGYTF. CDR3 coding DNA: TGTGCCAGCAGCTTAGAGTACAGAAACTATGGCTACACCTTC.

The chain couples TRBV24-1 to TRBJ1-2; 7 nucleotides align to TRBD1. The germline V gene has CDR1 KGHDR and CDR2 SFDVKD. Germline trimming cut 2 bases from V and 7 bases from J; bases unmatched to any gene: 6. The CDR3 consists of 14 residues. CDR3 region: CATSDSDRVGGYTF. The CDR3 DNA follows: TGTGCCACCAGTGATTCCGACAGGGTTGGTGGCTACACCTTC.

This clonotype has ten or more counts. The V and J genes are TRBV12-3 or TRBV12-4 and TRBJ2-5; D may be TRBD1 (6 bases). Trimming shortened V by 1 base and J by 2 bases, and 11 bases separated the two germline ends. The CDR3 has 15 residues. CDR3 region: CASSLGTENQETQYF. CDR3 nucleotides: TGTGCCAGCAGTTTAGGGACAGAAAATCAAGAGACCCAGTACTTC.

The rearrangement uses TRBV7-6 and TRBJ1-4, with 8 bases lining up with TRBD1. V shed 5 bases, J shed 3 bases, and the junction held 8 bases outside the gene matches. This CDR3 is built from 16 residues. The germline V gene encodes CDR1 SGHVS and CDR2 FNYEAQ. CDR3 protein: CASSPPGGQANEKLFF. The CDR3 DNA is TGTGCCAGCAGCCCCCCCGGGGGACAGGCTAATGAAAAACTGTTTTTT.

In its sample, this clonotype was seen many times. The chain joins TRBV6-1 to TRBJ2-7, with D possibly being TRBD1 (5 bases). The CDR3 sequence is 15 residues long. Germline CDR1 is MNHNS and CDR2 is SASEGT. Trimming pared 6 bases from V and 2 bases from J, leaving 17 bases between. CDR3: CASSPMDEGAYEQYF. CDR3 nucleotide sequence: TGTGCCAGCAGCCCCATGGACGAAGGGGCCTACGAGCAGTACTTC.

This rearrangement joins TRBV25-1 to TRBJ2-1, with D possibly being TRBD2 (5 bases). The CDR3 has 14 residues. Trimming shortened V by 5 bases and J by 7 bases, and 15 bases separated the two germline ends. Germline-derived CDR1 and CDR2 are MGHDK and SYGVNS. For the CDR3, the DNA is TGTGCCAGCAGTCACCGGGGATTCCTAAATGAGCAGTTCTTC. This codes for CASSHRGFLNEQFF.

The chain joins TRBV6-5 to TRBJ1-1; D is perhaps TRBD1 (5 bases). CDR1 and CDR2 (germline): MNHEY, SVGAGI. The CDR3 runs 15 residues. Trimming pared 2 bases from V and 4 bases from J, leaving 14 bases between. The CDR3 DNA is TGTGCCAGCAGTTACGGTCTCCAGGGTGGCACTGAAGCTTTCTTT. Its protein is CASSYGLQGGTEAFF.

This chain uses TRBV7-9 with TRBJ2-5; D possibly uses TRBD1 or TRBD2 (6 bases each). Trimming removed 8 bases at V and 5 bases at J, with 15 bases between. The CDR3 is made up of 13 amino acids. Germline assignment: CDR1 SEHNR and CDR2 FQNEAQ (reference sequence). The DNA of the CDR3 is TGTGCCAGCGGGTCCGGGGGCGCGGAGACCCAGTACTTC. Residues: CASGSGGAETQYF.

This clonotype was counted between two and nine times. The rearrangement joins TRBV7-9 to TRBJ1-5; D may be TRBD1 (5 bases). Germline CDR1 SEHNR, CDR2 FQNEAQ (reference sequence). This CDR3 comprises 14 residues. Trimming removed 4 bases from V and 2 bases from J, with 9 bases in between. The CDR3 protein is CASSSGYGNQPQHF. The DNA of the CDR3 is TGTGCCAGCAGCTCAGGGTACGGCAATCAGCCCCAGCATTTT. Based on the CDR3 plus reference TRBV7-9 and TRBJ1-5, the full variable domain is DTGVSQNPRHKITKRGQNVTFRCDPISEHNRLYWYRQTLGQGPEFLTYFQNEAQLEKSRLLSDRFSAERPKGSFSTLEIQRTEQGDSAMYLCASSSGYGNQPQHFGDGTRLSIL.

The chain uses TRBV28 and TRBJ1-4; D is undetermined. The CDR3 has 14 amino acids. V dropped 2 bases and J dropped 4 bases, with 8 bases sitting between them. Looked up from germline, CDR1 is MDHEN and CDR2 is SYDVKM. As DNA, the CDR3 is TGTGCCAGCAGTTTAAGCGGCGTTAATGAAAAACTGTTTTTT. Translating gives CASSLSGVNEKLFF.